This T cell receptor (beta chain) was captured in a study of cytomegalovirus exposure and HLA in healthy donors. The PCR was carried out with 60 Vbeta primers and 13 Jbeta primers. The assay was immunoSEQ multiplex PCR, and TCRdb's table has in-frame clones only and misses some. The sample carries about 300,000 clones, roughly 85% recorded once. The CDR3 sequence is 14 residues long. Between the trimmed V and J ends, which lost 4 bases and 3 bases, there was a span of 12 bases. CDR1 and CDR2 from the germline V gene are SEHNR and FQNEAQ (reference sequence). As regards this clone: As yet, its antigen is unknown.

Whole-study findings and limits: The study flagged around 160 TCR beta chains as cytomegalovirus-associated.

The chain links TRBV7-9 to TRBJ1-1; perhaps TRBD1 as D (5 bases). This TCR was recovered from a man aged 40-50 years in good health and CMV-seropositive. Sequencing was done on a sample of PBMCs. CDR3: CASSSRDWDTEAFF. Written as DNA, the CDR3 is TGTGCCAGCAGCTCCCGGGACTGGGACACTGAAGCTTTCTTT.